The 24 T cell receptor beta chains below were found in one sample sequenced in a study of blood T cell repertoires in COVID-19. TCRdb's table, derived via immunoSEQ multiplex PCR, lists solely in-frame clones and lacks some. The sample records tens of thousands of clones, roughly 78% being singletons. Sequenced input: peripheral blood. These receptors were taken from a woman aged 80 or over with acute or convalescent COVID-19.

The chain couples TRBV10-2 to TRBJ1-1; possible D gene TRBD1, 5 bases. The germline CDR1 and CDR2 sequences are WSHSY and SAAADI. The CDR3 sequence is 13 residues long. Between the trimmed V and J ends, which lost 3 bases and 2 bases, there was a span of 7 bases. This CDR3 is CASSDQGNTEAFF. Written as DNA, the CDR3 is TGCGCCAGCAGTGATCAGGGAAACACTGAAGCTTTCTTT.

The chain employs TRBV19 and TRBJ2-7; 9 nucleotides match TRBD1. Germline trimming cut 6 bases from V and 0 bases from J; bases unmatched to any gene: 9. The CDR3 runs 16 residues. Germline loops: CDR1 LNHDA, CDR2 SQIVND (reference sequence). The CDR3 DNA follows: TGTGCCAGTAGGAAACTCACAGGGGGCCACTCCTACGAGCAGTACTTC. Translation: CASRKLTGGHSYEQYF. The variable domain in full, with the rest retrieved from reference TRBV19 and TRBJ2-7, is DGGITQSPKYLFRKEGQNVTLSCEQNLNHDAMYWYRQDPGQGLRLIYYSQIVNDFQKGDIAEGYSVSREKKESFPLTVTSAQKNPTAFYLCASRKLTGGHSYEQYFGPGTRLTVT.

In DNA, the CDR3 is TGCGCCAGCAGCTTGACCCGGACAGGGCACGAGCAGTACTTC. Amino acids: CASSLTRTGHEQYF. This chain connects TRBV5-1 to TRBJ2-7, with 8 nucleotides matching TRBD1. Germline V gene sequence: CDR1 SGHRS, CDR2 YFSETQ. This CDR3 spans 14 amino acids. V shed 1 base and J 5 bases; nucleotides not matched to a gene: 5.

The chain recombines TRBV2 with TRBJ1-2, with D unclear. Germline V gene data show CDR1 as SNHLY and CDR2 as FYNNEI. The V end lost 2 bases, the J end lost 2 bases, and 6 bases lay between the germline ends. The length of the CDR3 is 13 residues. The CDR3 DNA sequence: TGTGCCAGCAGTGAAATCAGGAACTATGGCTACACCTTC. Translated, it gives CASSEIRNYGYTF.

CDR3 region: CASSPNGGNTEAFF. The CDR3, as DNA: TGTGCCAGCAGCCCGAACGGGGGGAACACTGAAGCTTTCTTT. V gene TRBV7-2 combines with J gene TRBJ1-1; the D gene is possibly TRBD1 (5 bases). This CDR3 region has 14 residues. Germline assignment: CDR1 SGHTA and CDR2 FQGNSA. The V end was cut by 5 bases, the J end by 1 base, with 11 bases between.

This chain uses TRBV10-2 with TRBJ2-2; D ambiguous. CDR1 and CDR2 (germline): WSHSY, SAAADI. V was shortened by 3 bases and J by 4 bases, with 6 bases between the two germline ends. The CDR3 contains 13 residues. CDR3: CASSERGTGELFF. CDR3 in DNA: TGCGCCAGCAGTGAAAGAGGCACCGGGGAGCTGTTTTTT.

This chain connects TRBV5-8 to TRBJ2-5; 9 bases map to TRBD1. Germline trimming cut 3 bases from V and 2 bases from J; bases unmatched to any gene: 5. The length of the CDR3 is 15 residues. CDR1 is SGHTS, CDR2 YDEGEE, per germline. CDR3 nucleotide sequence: TGTGCCAGCAGCTCGGGACAGGGACGGCAAGAGACCCAGTACTTC. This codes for CASSSGQGRQETQYF.

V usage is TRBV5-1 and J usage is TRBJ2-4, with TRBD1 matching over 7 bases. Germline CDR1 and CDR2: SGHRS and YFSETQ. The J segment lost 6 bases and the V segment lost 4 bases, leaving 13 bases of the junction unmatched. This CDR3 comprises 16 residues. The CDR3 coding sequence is TGCGCCAGCAGCCCACCAACAGGGGTTTCAGGAAACATTCAGTACTTC. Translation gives CASSPPTGVSGNIQYF.

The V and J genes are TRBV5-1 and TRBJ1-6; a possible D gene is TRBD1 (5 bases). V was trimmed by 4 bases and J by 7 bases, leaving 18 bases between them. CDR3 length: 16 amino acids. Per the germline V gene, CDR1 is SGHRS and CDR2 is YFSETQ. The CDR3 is CASSLRGGMGNSPLHF. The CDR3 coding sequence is TGCGCCAGCAGCCTACGCGGGGGGATGGGCAATTCACCCCTCCACTTT.

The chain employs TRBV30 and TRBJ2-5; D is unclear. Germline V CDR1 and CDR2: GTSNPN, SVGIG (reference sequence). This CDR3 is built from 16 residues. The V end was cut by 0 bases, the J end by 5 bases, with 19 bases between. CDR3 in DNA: TGTGCCTGGAGTGTACCAAGTTTGGTCCACCGGGAGACCCAGTACTTC. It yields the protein CAWSVPSLVHRETQYF.

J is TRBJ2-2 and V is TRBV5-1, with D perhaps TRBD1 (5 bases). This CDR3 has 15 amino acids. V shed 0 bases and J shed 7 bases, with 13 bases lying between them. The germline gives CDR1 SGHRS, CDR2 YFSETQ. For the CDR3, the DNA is TGCGCCAGCAGCTTGGATGGCAGGGCTGACGGGGAGCTGTTTTTT. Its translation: CASSLDGRADGELFF.

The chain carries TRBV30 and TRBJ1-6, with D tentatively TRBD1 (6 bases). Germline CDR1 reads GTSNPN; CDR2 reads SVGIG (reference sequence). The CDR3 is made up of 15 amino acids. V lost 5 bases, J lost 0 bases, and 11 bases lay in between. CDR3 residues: CAWRDKDSYNSPLHF. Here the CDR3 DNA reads TGTGCCTGGCGGGACAAAGACTCCTATAATTCACCCCTCCACTTT.

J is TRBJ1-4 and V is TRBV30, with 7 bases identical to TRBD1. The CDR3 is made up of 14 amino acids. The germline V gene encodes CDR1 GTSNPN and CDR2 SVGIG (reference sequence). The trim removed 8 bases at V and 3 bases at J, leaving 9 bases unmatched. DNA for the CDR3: TGTGCCGCCCTACCGGGGACAGCTAATGAAAAACTGTTTTTT. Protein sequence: CAALPGTANEKLFF.

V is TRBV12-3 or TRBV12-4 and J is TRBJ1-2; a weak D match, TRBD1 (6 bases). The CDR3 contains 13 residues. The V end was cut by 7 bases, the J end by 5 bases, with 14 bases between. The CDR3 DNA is TGTGCCAGCAAACCACAGGGACCTTATGGCTACACCTTC. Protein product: CASKPQGPYGYTF.

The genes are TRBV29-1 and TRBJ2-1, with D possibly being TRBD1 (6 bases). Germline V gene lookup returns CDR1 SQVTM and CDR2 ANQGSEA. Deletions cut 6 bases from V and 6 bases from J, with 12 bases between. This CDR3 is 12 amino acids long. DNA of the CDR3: TGCAGCGTCCGGGACACTCCCAATGAGCAGTTCTTC. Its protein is CSVRDTPNEQFF.

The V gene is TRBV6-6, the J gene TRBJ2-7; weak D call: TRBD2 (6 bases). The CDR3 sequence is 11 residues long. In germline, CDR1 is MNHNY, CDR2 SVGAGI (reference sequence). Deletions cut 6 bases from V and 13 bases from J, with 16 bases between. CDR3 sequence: CASRGDWGTYF. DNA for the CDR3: TGTGCCAGCAGGGGGGACTGGGGTACATACTTC.

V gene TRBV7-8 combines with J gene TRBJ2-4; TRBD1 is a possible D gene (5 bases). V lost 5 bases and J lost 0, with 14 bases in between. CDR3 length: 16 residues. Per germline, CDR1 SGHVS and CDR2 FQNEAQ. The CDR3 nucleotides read TGTGCCAGCAGCACACAGGTCCCCCTAGCCAAAAACATTCAGTACTTC. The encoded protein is CASSTQVPLAKNIQYF.

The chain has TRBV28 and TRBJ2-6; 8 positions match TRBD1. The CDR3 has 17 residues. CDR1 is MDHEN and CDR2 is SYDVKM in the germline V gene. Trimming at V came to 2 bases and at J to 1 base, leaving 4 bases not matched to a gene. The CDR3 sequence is CASSLTGGRSGANVLTF. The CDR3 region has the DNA TGTGCCAGCAGTTTAACAGGGGGAAGATCTGGGGCCAACGTCCTGACTTTC. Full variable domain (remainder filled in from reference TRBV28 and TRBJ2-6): DVKVTQSSRYLVKRTGEKVFLECVQDMDHENMFWYRQDPGLGLRLIYFSYDVKMKEKGDIPEGYSVSREKKERFSLILESASTNQTSMYLCASSLTGGRSGANVLTFGAGSRLTVL.

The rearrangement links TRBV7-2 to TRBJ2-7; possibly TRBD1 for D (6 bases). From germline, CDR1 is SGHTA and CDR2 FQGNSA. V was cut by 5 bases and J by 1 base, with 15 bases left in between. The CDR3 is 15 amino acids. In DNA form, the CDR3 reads TGTGCCAGCAGCCCGGGACATTATATTTCCTACGAGCAGTACTTC. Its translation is CASSPGHYISYEQYF.

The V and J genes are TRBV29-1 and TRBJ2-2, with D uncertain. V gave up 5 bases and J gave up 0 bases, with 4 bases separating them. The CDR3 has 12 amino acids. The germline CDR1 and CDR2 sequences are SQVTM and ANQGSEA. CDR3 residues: CSVRSNTGELFF. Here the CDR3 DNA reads TGCAGCGTTCGGTCGAACACCGGGGAGCTGTTTTTT.

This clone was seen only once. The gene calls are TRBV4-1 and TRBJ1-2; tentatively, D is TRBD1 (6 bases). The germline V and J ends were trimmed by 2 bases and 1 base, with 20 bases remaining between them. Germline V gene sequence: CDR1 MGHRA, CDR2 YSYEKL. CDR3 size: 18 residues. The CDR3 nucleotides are TGCGCCAGCAGCCAAAGGACTCCCGGGACACAAAATAACTATGGCTACACCTTC. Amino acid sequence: CASSQRTPGTQNNYGYTF.

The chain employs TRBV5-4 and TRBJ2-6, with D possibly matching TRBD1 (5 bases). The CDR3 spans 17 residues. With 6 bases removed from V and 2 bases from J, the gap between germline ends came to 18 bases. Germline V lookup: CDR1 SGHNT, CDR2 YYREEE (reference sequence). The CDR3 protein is CASTLRVGPAGANVLTF. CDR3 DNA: TGTGCCAGCACCTTACGGGTGGGGCCGGCTGGGGCCAACGTCCTGACTTTC.

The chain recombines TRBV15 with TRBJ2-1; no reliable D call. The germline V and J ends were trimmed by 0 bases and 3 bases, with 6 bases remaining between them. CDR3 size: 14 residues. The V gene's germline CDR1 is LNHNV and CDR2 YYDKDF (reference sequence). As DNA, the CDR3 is TGTGCCACCAGCAGAGAGGGCTTCTACAATGAGCAGTTCTTC. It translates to CATSREGFYNEQFF.

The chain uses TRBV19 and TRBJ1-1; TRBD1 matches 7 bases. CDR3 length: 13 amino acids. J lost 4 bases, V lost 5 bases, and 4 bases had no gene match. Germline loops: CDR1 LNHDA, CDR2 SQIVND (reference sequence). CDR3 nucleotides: TGTGCCAGTAGTTTCGACAGGGTCACTGAAGCTTTCTTT. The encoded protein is CASSFDRVTEAFF.